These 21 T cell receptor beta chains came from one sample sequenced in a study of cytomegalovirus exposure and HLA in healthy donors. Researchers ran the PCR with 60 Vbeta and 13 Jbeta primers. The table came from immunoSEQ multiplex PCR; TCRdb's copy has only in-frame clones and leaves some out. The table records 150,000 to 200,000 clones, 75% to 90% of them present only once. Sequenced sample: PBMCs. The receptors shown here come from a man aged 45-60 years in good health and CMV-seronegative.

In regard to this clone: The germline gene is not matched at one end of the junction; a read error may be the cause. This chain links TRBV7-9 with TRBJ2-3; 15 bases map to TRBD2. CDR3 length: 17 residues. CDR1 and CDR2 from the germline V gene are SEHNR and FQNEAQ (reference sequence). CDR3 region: CSSSLPGLAGGIDTQYF. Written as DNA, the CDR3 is TGTTCCAGCAGCTTACCGGGACTAGCGGGAGGAATAGATACGCAGTATTTT.

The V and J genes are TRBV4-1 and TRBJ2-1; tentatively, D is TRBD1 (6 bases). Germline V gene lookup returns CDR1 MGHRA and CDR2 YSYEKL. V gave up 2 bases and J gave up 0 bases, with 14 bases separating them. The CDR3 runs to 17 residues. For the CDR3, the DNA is TGCGCCAGCAGCCAACCTACAGGGTACGGCTCCTACAATGAGCAGTTCTTC. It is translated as CASSQPTGYGSYNEQFF.

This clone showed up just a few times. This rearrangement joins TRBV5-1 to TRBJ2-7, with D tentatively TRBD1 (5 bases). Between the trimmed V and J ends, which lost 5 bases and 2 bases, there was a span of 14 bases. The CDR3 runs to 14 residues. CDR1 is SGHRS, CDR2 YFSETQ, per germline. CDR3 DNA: TGCGCCAGCAGTTCACAGGCCGGTACCTACGAGCAGTACTTC. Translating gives CASSSQAGTYEQYF. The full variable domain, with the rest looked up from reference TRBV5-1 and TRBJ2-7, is KAGVTQTPRYLIKTRGQQVTLSCSPISGHRSVSWYQQTPGQGLQFLFEYFSETQRNKGNFPGRFSGRQFSNSRSEMNVSTLELGDSALYLCASSSQAGTYEQYFGPGTRLTVT.

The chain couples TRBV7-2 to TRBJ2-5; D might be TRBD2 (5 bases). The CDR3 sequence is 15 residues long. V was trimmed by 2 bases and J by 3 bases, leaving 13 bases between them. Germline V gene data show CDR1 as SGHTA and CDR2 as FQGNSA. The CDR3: CASSLRVGNKETQYF. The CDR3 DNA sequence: TGTGCCAGCAGCTTAAGGGTCGGGAATAAAGAGACCCAGTACTTC.

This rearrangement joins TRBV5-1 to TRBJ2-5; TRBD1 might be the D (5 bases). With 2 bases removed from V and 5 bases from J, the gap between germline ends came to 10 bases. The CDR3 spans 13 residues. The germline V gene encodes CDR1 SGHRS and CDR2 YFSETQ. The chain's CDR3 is CASSLAGSETQYF. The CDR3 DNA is TGCGCCAGCAGCTTAGCAGGGTCGGAGACCCAGTACTTC.

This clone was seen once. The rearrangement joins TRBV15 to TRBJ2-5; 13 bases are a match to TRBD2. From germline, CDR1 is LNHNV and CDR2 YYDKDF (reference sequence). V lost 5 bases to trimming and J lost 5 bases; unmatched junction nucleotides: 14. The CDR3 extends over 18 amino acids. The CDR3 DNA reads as TGTGCCACCAGCCCTACCGATGGGACTAGCGGGAAGCGGGAGACCCAGTACTTC. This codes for CATSPTDGTSGKRETQYF.

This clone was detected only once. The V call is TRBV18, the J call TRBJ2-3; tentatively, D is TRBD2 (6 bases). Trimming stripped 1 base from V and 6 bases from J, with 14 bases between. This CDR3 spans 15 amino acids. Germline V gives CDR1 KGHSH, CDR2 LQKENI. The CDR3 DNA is TGTGCCAGCTCACCACTCCCCCGGGGGAAGGATACGCAGTATTTT. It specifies CASSPLPRGKDTQYF.

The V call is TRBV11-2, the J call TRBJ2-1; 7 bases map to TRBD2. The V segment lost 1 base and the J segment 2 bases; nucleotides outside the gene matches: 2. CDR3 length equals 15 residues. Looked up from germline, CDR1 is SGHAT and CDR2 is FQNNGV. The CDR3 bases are TGTGCCAGCAGCTTAGGGAGCGGGGCCTACAATGAGCAGTTCTTC. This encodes CASSLGSGAYNEQFF.

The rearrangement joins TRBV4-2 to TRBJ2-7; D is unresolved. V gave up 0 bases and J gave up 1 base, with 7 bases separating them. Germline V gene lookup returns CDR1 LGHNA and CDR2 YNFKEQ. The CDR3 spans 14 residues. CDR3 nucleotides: TGTGCCAGCAGCCAAGATCAGGCATCCTACGAGCAGTACTTC. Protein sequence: CASSQDQASYEQYF.

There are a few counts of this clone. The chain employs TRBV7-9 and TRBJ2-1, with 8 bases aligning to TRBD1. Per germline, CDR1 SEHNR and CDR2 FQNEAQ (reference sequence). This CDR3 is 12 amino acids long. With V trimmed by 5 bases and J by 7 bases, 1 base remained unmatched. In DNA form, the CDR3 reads TGTGCCAGCAGCCGACAGGGGAATGAGCAGTTCTTC. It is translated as CASSRQGNEQFF. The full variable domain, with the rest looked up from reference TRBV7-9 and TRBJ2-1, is DTGVSQNPRHKITKRGQNVTFRCDPISEHNRLYWYRQTLGQGPEFLTYFQNEAQLEKSRLLSDRFSAERPKGSFSTLEIQRTEQGDSAMYLCASSRQGNEQFFGPGTRLTVL.

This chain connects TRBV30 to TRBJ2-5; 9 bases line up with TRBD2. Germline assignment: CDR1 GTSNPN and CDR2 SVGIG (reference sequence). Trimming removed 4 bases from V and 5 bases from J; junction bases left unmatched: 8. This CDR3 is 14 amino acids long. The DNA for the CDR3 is TGTGCCTGGACGGCGGGAGGGCCGGGTGAGACCCAGTACTTC. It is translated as CAWTAGGPGETQYF.

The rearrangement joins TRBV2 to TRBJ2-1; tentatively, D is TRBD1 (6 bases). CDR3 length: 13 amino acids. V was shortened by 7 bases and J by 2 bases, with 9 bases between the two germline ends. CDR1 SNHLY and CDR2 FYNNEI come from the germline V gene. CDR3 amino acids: CASKTGAYNEQFF. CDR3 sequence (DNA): TGTGCCAGCAAGACAGGTGCCTACAATGAGCAGTTCTTC.

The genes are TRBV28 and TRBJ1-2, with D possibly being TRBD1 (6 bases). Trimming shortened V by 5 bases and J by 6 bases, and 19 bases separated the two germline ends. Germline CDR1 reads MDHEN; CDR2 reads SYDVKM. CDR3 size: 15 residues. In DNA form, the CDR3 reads TGTGCCAGCAGTGCTCCCCTGAGGGGGAATCATGGCTACACCTTC. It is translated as CASSAPLRGNHGYTF.

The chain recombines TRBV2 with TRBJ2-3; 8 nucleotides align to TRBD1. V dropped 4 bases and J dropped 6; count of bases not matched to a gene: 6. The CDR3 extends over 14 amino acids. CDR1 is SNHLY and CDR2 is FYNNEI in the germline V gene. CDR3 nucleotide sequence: TGTGCCAGCAGTGGTAGGACAGGGTGGGATACGCAGTATTTT. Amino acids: CASSGRTGWDTQYF.

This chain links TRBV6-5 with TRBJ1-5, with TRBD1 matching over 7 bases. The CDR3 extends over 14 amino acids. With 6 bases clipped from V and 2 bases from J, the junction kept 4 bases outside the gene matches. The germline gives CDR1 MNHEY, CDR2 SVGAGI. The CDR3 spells CASRSDRGNQPQHF. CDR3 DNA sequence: TGTGCCAGCAGGTCTGACAGGGGCAATCAGCCCCAGCATTTT.

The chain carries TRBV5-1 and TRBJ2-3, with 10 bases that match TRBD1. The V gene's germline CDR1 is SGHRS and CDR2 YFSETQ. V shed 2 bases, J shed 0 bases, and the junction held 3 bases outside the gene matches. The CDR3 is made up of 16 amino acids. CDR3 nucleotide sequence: TGCGCCAGCAGCTTTGGGACAGGGGAGAGCACAGATACGCAGTATTTT. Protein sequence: CASSFGTGESTDTQYF.

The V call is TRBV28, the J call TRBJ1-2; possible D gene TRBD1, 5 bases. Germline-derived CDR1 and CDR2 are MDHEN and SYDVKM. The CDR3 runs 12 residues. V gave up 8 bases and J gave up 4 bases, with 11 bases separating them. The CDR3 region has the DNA TGTGCCAGCGTCAGGGCCAGCTATGGCTACACCTTC. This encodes CASVRASYGYTF.

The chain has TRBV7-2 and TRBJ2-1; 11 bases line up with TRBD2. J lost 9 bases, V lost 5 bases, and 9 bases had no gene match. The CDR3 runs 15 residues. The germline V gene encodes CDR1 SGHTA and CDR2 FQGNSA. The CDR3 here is CASSPIAGGPFEQFF. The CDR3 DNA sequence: TGTGCCAGCAGCCCCATAGCGGGGGGGCCGTTTGAGCAGTTCTTC.

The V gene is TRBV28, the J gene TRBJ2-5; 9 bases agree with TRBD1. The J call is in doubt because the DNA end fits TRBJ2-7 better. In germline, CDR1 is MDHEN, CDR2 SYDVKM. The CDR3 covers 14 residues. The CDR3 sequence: CASSKQGAHYEQYF. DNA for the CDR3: TGTGCCAGCAGCAAACAGGGGGCGCACTACGAGCAGTACTTC.

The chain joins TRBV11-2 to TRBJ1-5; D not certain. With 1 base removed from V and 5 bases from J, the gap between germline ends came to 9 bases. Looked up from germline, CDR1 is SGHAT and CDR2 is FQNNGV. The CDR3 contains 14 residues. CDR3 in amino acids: CASSLVGGDQPQHF. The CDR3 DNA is TGTGCCAGCAGCTTAGTGGGCGGGGATCAGCCCCAGCATTTT.

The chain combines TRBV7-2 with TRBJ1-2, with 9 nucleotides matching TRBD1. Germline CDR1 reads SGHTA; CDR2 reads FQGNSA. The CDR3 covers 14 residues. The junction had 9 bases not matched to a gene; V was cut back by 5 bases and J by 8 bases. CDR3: CASSPQGTGLGYTF. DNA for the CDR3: TGTGCCAGCAGCCCACAAGGGACAGGGTTAGGCTACACCTTC.